The rows below give T cell receptor beta chains drawn from one sample of a study of cytomegalovirus exposure and HLA in healthy donors. TCRdb's table, derived via immunoSEQ multiplex PCR, lists solely in-frame clones and lacks some. The sample has more than 85,000 clones, approximately 16% seen once. Sequenced input: PBMCs. These receptors all come from a female donor in good health and CMV-seronegative. CDR3s include the opening cysteine and the closing phenylalanine or tryptophan. The D gene is left open where the match is weak.

V,D,CDR3
TRBV19,.,CASSPSRRSYGYTF
TRBV10-3,.,CAIAGPDYEQYF
TRBV28,TRBD1,CASSSPAGQGAHNEQFF
TRBV30,TRBD1,CAWSGTGVQPQHF
TRBV27,TRBD2,CASSLAGVGTDTQYF
TRBV28,.,CASRGDGGWYTEAFF
TRBV7-9,.,CASSSIQGPPYEQYF
TRBV10-3,TRBD2,CATLRGATDTGELFF
TRBV5-1,TRBD1,CASSLRTGDQPQHF
TRBV5-1,.,CASSSGGTASYNEQFF
TRBV10-3,TRBD1,CAISELDRVGEQYF
TRBV7-2,.,CASSLQASNYGYTF
TRBV29-1,TRBD1,CSAGTPGGQETQYF
TRBV15,.,CATSRARNTGELFF
TRBV5-6,.,CASSLISGARTGELFF
TRBV6-5,TRBD1,CASSQPGQGSREQYF